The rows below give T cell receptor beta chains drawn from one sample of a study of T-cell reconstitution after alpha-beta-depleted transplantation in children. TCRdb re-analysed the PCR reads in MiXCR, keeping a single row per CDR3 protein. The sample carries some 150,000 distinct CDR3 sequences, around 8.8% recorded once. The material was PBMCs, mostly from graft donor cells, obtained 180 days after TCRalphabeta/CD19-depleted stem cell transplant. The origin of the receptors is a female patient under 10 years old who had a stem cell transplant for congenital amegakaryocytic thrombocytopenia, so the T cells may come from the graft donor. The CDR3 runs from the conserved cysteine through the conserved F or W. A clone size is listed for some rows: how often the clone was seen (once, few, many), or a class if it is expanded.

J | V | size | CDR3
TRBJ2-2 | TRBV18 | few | CASSPLTVTNTGELFF
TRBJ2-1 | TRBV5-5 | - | CASSLVRLAANNNEQFF
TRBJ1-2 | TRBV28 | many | CASSPGTANYGYTF
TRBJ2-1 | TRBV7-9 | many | CASSPTGLVYNEQFF
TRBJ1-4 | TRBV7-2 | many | CASRGGGNEKLFF
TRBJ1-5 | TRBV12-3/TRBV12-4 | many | CASSFQGVQPQHF
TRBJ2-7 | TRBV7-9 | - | CASSLRGGYEQYF
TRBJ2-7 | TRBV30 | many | CAWSGSRQGPYEQYF
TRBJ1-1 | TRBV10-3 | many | CAISGDRVRDTEAFF
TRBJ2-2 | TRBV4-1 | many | CASSQTRDRGPGELFF
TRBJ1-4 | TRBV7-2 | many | CASSPFADSPGLFF
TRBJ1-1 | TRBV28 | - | CASKGWVNTEAFF
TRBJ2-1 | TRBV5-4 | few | CASSLGGGASSYNEQFF
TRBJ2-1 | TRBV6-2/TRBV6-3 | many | CASSTGVPQRKQFF
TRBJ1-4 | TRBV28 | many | CASSSPDRATNEKLFF
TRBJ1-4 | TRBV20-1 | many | CSPGTVNEKLFF
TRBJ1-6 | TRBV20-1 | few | CSARVGQGHSPLHF
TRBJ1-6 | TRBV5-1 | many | CASSLAAGAPLHF
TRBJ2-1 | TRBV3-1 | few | CASSQDSGARNEQFF
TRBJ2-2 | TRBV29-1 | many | CSAPGLLPGELFF
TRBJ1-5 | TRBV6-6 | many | CASNSWTDTAFNQPQHF
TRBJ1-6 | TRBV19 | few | CARTDRGQSWINNSPLHF
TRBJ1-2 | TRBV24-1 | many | CATSDAEQGNYGYTF
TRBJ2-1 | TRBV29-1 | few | CSVDLLAGSNEQFF
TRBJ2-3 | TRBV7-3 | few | CASSLTPGGGTDTQYF
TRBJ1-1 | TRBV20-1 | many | CSASRGTEAFF
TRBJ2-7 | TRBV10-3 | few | CAISESPPQGGGYEQYF
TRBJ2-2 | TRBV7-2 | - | CASSFRHPGELFF
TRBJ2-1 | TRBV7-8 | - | CASSRLGGEQFF
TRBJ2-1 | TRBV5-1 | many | CASSLDYNEQFF
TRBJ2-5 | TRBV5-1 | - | CASRIGGSQETQYF
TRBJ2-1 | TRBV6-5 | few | CASSSGTSGGGNEQFF
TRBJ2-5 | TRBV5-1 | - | CASSSTGVGQETQYF
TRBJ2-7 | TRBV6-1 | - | CASMSSVYEQYF
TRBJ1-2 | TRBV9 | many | CASSVLSGNYGYTF
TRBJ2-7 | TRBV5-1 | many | CASSPRTGFTSYEQYF
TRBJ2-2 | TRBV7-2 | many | CASSAPWESTGELFF
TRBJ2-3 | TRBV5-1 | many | CASSDSGTGGLTDTQYF
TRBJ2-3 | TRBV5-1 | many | CASSLDPPTDTQYF
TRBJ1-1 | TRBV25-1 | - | CASSGTRDRRRPNLANTEAFF
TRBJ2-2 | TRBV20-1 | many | CSAAGGDTGELFF
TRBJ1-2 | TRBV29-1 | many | CSVEGTEVGYTF
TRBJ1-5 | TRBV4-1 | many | CASSGGSGNQPQHF
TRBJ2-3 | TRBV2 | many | CASSERASGSTDTQYF
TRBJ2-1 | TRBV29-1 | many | CSVGASGNNEQFF
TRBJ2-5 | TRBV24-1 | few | CATSDRGQETQYF
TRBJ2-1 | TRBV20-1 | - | CSARAGVSGAHNEQFF
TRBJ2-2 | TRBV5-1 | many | CASSNPGATTGELFF
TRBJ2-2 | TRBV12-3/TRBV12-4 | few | CASTLGGGYNTGELFF
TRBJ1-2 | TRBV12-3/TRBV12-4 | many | CASNLQGGIYGYTF